One sample yielded the 31 T cell receptor beta chains listed below, sequenced in a study of cytomegalovirus exposure and HLA in healthy donors. TCRdb keeps only in-frame clones here, not all; method: immunoSEQ multiplex PCR. The sample lists over 200,000 clones, over 80% occurring once. Source material: PBMCs. Receptors were obtained from a woman aged 18-29 years in good health and CMV-seronegative.

This chain uses TRBV4-1 with TRBJ2-5; 10 bases align to TRBD1. Germline V lookup: CDR1 MGHRA, CDR2 YSYEKL. V lost 3 bases, J lost 7 bases, and 14 bases stayed unmatched. The CDR3 has 17 amino acids. DNA for the CDR3: TGCGCCAGCAGCCACCGTTTGCCCGGGACAGGGGAAGCGACCCAGTACTTC. Encoded protein: CASSHRLPGTGEATQYF.

This chain uses TRBV11-2 with TRBJ2-7; perhaps TRBD2 as D (5 bases). Deletions cut 3 bases from V and 3 bases from J, with 6 bases between. Looked up from germline, CDR1 is SGHAT and CDR2 is FQNNGV. The length of the CDR3 is 12 residues. The CDR3 spells CASSFGLYEQYF. Written as DNA, the CDR3 is TGTGCCAGCAGCTTCGGACTCTACGAGCAGTACTTC.

This rearrangement joins TRBV6-1 to TRBJ1-4; D is possibly TRBD1 (5 bases). The germline V gene has CDR1 MNHNS and CDR2 SASEGT. The CDR3 is 14 amino acids. Deletions cut 2 bases from V and 4 bases from J, with 8 bases between. The CDR3 bases are TGTGCCAGCAGTGAATTGACAGATAATGAAAAACTGTTTTTT. Encoded protein: CASSELTDNEKLFF.

This clone has a handful of counts. This rearrangement joins TRBV9 to TRBJ2-7; 11 bases agree with TRBD2. The CDR3 extends over 15 amino acids. Trimming removed 0 bases from V and 2 bases from J; junction bases left unmatched: 1. The germline gives CDR1 SGDLS, CDR2 YYNGEE. In nucleotides, the CDR3 is TGTGCCAGCAGCGTAGGACTAGCGGGGACCTACGAGCAGTACTTC. Its translation is CASSVGLAGTYEQYF.

The chain has TRBV10-3 and TRBJ2-7; 7 bases match TRBD1. The CDR3 covers 15 residues. CDR1 is ENHRY and CDR2 is SYGVKD in the germline V gene. V dropped 3 bases and J dropped 2; count of bases not matched to a gene: 7. As DNA, the CDR3 is TGTGCCATCAGTGACCCGGGACAGAGAACCTACGAGCAGTACTTC. It is translated as CAISDPGQRTYEQYF.

CDR3: CASSVDRGRETQYF. CDR3 DNA sequence: TGTGCCAGCAGTGTGGACAGGGGGAGAGAGACCCAGTACTTC. The V gene is TRBV6-1, the J gene TRBJ2-5; 10 positions agree with TRBD1. V lost 4 bases, J lost 4 bases, and 3 bases stayed unmatched. Germline lookup yields CDR1 MNHNS and CDR2 SASEGT. This CDR3 is 14 amino acids long.

CDR3 region: CASSRLPDNSGNTIYF. The CDR3 nucleotides are TGCGCCAGCAGCCGACTGCCGGACAACTCTGGAAACACCATATATTTT. The gene calls are TRBV5-1 and TRBJ1-3; a weak D match, TRBD1 (5 bases). The CDR3 consists of 16 residues. The ends were cut back, 4 bases at V and 0 bases at J, with 14 bases in the middle. Germline CDR1 and CDR2: SGHRS and YFSETQ.

V gene TRBV5-1 combines with J gene TRBJ2-5; 8 bases map to TRBD2. The germline V gene has CDR1 SGHRS and CDR2 YFSETQ. CDR3 size: 15 residues. Losses at the gene ends were 6 bases for V and 4 bases for J; bases not matched to a gene: 11. CDR3 amino acids: CASTVTGGPVETQYF. The CDR3 nucleotides read TGCGCCAGCACGGTAACGGGGGGGCCGGTAGAGACCCAGTACTTC.

This clone was counted only a few times. This chain links TRBV9 with TRBJ1-5; 8 bases are shared with TRBD1. From germline, CDR1 is SGDLS and CDR2 YYNGEE. V dropped 6 bases and J dropped 4; count of bases not matched to a gene: 9. The CDR3 is made up of 15 amino acids. CDR3 bases: TGTGCCAGCACCCGAGACGACAGGGGAAATCAGCCCCAGCATTTT. It yields the protein CASTRDDRGNQPQHF.

The chain combines TRBV25-1 with TRBJ1-5, with 7 bases that match TRBD1. This CDR3 comprises 14 residues. Germline V gene sequence: CDR1 MGHDK, CDR2 SYGVNS. V gave up 5 bases and J gave up 5 bases; unmatched junction bases: 6. CDR3 residues: CASSPGQEDQPQHF. For the CDR3, the DNA is TGTGCCAGCAGTCCCGGACAGGAGGATCAGCCCCAGCATTTT.

The chain is built from TRBV9 and TRBJ2-7; 7 bases map to TRBD1. Looked up from germline, CDR1 is SGDLS and CDR2 is YYNGEE. The CDR3 sequence is 14 residues long. V was clipped by 3 bases and J by 4 bases; unmatched bases: 7. For the CDR3, the DNA is TGTGCCAGCAGCGCCGAAGACAGGGTTTACGAGCAGTACTTC. This translates into CASSAEDRVYEQYF.

This chain joins TRBV7-8 and TRBJ1-1; TRBD1 aligns across 10 bases. This CDR3 is built from 15 residues. Germline-derived CDR1 and CDR2 are SGHVS and FQNEAQ. Trimming at V came to 5 bases and at J to 6 bases, leaving 9 bases not matched to a gene. CDR3 DNA: TGTGCCAGCAGCGAGGGGGACAGGGGTATAGCTGAAGCTTTCTTT. Translating gives CASSEGDRGIAEAFF.

This sequence joins TRBV5-6 and TRBJ2-3, with 7 bases identical to TRBD1. CDR1 is SGHDT, CDR2 YYEEEE, per germline. Unmatched junction bases numbered 9, after V lost 0 bases and J lost 8 bases. This CDR3 has 15 amino acids. Here the CDR3 DNA reads TGTGCCAGCAGCTTGGAGGATACAGGGGCGGGTACGCAGTATTTT. It yields the protein CASSLEDTGAGTQYF.

The chain couples TRBV6-1 to TRBJ1-5, with D maybe TRBD1 (6 bases). This CDR3 has 18 amino acids. Germline V gene sequence: CDR1 MNHNS, CDR2 SASEGT. Trimming left V 4 bases short and J 2 bases short, with 21 bases between. CDR3 residues: CASSVGLRGTLGNQPQHF. CDR3 DNA: TGTGCCAGCAGTGTCGGGCTAAGGGGGACCTTGGGCAATCAGCCCCAGCATTTT.

A single count supports this clone. The rearrangement joins TRBV28 to TRBJ1-5; D is uncertain. V was trimmed by 5 bases and J by 2 bases, leaving 13 bases between them. Germline V CDR1 and CDR2: MDHEN, SYDVKM. CDR3 length: 15 amino acids. This chain's CDR3 is CASSTITGRNQPQHF. CDR3 DNA sequence: TGTGCCAGCAGTACAATTACGGGCCGCAATCAGCCCCAGCATTTT. The full variable domain, completed using reference TRBV28 and TRBJ1-5, is DVKVTQSSRYLVKRTGEKVFLECVQDMDHENMFWYRQDPGLGLRLIYFSYDVKMKEKGDIPEGYSVSREKKERFSLILESASTNQTSMYLCASSTITGRNQPQHFGDGTRLSIL.

CDR3: CASRPSGGASSYNEQFF. CDR3 DNA: TGTGCCAGCAGACCTAGCGGGGGGGCTAGCTCCTACAATGAGCAGTTCTTC. The chain joins TRBV5-4 to TRBJ2-1; TRBD2 aligns across 12 bases. The CDR3 runs 17 residues. From germline, CDR1 is SGHNT and CDR2 YYREEE (reference sequence). Trimming removed 5 bases from V and 0 bases from J; junction bases left unmatched: 6.

The rearrangement uses TRBV29-1 and TRBJ2-1, with 9 bases lining up with TRBD2. There are 13 residues in the CDR3. Trimming removed 4 bases from V and 5 bases from J; junction bases left unmatched: 3. Germline values: CDR1 SQVTM, CDR2 ANQGSEA. CDR3 sequence reads: CSVVASGDNEQFF. Written as DNA, the CDR3 is TGCAGCGTTGTGGCTAGCGGGGACAATGAGCAGTTCTTC.

The J gene is TRBJ2-3, the V gene TRBV9, with D tentatively TRBD2 (5 bases). Germline-derived CDR1 and CDR2 are SGDLS and YYNGEE. The CDR3 is 15 residues long. V lost 0 bases to trimming and J lost 4 bases, with 12 bases between them. CDR3 DNA sequence: TGTGCCAGCAGCGTAGCTGAGGGCCCCCCAGATACGCAGTATTTT. Amino acid sequence: CASSVAEGPPDTQYF.

The chain employs TRBV16 and TRBJ1-5; maybe TRBD1 (5 bases). The length of the CDR3 is 15 residues. The V and J ends lost 3 bases and 3 bases respectively, with 12 bases between them. The V gene's germline CDR1 is KGHSY and CDR2 FQNENV. DNA for the CDR3: TGTGCCAGCAGCCATTTAGGGGCCTCCAATCAGCCCCAGCATTTT. Amino acids: CASSHLGASNQPQHF.

This clone was found once. The chain is built from TRBV27 and TRBJ2-3; possibly TRBD1 for D (6 bases). The germline V and J ends were trimmed by 3 bases and 2 bases, with 27 bases remaining between them. CDR3 length equals 20 residues. Germline-derived CDR1 and CDR2 are MNHEY and SMNVEV (reference sequence). CDR3 sequence reads: CASSFPARSDRPSPTDTQYF. The CDR3 nucleotides read TGTGCCAGCAGTTTCCCTGCTCGGTCGGACAGACCTTCCCCCACAGATACGCAGTATTTT.

This clone was counted once. This chain connects TRBV5-6 to TRBJ2-7, with 9 bases identical to TRBD1. Germline lookup yields CDR1 SGHDT and CDR2 YYEEEE. V shed 2 bases, J shed 4 bases, and the junction held 4 bases outside the gene matches. CDR3 length equals 14 residues. This CDR3 is CASSFVDRGYEQYF. Here the CDR3 DNA reads TGTGCCAGCAGCTTCGTCGACAGGGGGTACGAGCAGTACTTC.

The chain is built from TRBV30 and TRBJ2-5, with 7 bases that match TRBD2. The CDR3 length is 13 residues. The ends lost 5 bases at V and 2 bases at J; junction bases unmatched: 5. Germline V lookup: CDR1 GTSNPN, CDR2 SVGIG (reference sequence). The CDR3 is CAWDGRRQETQYF. In DNA form, the CDR3 reads TGTGCCTGGGACGGGAGGCGGCAAGAGACCCAGTACTTC. Looking up the rest from reference TRBV30 and TRBJ2-5 gives the full variable domain: SQTIHQWPATLVQPVGSPLSLECTVEGTSNPNLYWYRQAAGRGLQLLFYSVGIGQISSEVPQNLSASRPQDRQFILSSKKLLLSDSGFYLCAWDGRRQETQYFGPGTRLLVL.

The V gene is TRBV30, the J gene TRBJ1-3; 7 bases line up with TRBD1. With 1 base clipped from V and 2 bases from J, the junction kept 8 bases outside the gene matches. This CDR3 has 16 residues. The germline V gene encodes CDR1 GTSNPN and CDR2 SVGIG (reference sequence). The CDR3 sequence: CAWSAEQGRTGNTIYF. The CDR3 bases are TGTGCCTGGAGTGCGGAACAGGGGCGGACTGGAAACACCATATATTTT. Supplemented by reference TRBV30 and TRBJ1-3, the full variable domain reads SQTIHQWPATLVQPVGSPLSLECTVEGTSNPNLYWYRQAAGRGLQLLFYSVGIGQISSEVPQNLSASRPQDRQFILSSKKLLLSDSGFYLCAWSAEQGRTGNTIYFGEGSWLTVV.

The chain is built from TRBV5-1 and TRBJ2-1; D not resolved. V lost 2 bases, J lost 8 bases, and 8 bases lay in between. This CDR3 is 12 amino acids long. Per the germline V gene, CDR1 is SGHRS and CDR2 is YFSETQ. The CDR3 spells CASSFGGYEQFF. CDR3 coding DNA: TGCGCCAGCAGCTTCGGCGGCTATGAGCAGTTCTTC.

The chain employs TRBV30 and TRBJ1-5; 7 positions agree with TRBD1. Germline V gene sequence: CDR1 GTSNPN, CDR2 SVGIG (reference sequence). V gave up 5 bases and J gave up 3 bases; unmatched junction bases: 1. The CDR3 consists of 12 residues. CDR3 coding DNA: TGTGCCTGGGACAGGGACAATCAGCCCCAGCATTTT. Its translation is CAWDRDNQPQHF.

This clone was seen only a few times. V and J are TRBV7-2 and TRBJ2-7; tentatively, D is TRBD1 (6 bases). Trimming took 4 bases from V and 6 from J, leaving 13 bases between them. There are 13 residues in the CDR3. The germline V gene has CDR1 SGHTA and CDR2 FQGNSA. In DNA, the CDR3 is TGTGCCAGCAGCTCGATGGGGGCGTCCGAGCAGTACTTC. Translation: CASSSMGASEQYF.

The chain has TRBV19 and TRBJ1-6, with 9 bases aligning to TRBD1. V dropped 5 bases and J dropped 7; count of bases not matched to a gene: 3. The CDR3 consists of 14 residues. The V gene's germline CDR1 is LNHDA and CDR2 SQIVND (reference sequence). For the CDR3, the DNA is TGTGCCAGTAGTCCAGACAGGGGGAATTCACCCCTCCACTTT. It encodes CASSPDRGNSPLHF. Drawing the rest from reference TRBV19 and TRBJ1-6, the complete variable domain is DGGITQSPKYLFRKEGQNVTLSCEQNLNHDAMYWYRQDPGQGLRLIYYSQIVNDFQKGDIAEGYSVSREKKESFPLTVTSAQKNPTAFYLCASSPDRGNSPLHFGNGTRLTVT.

The DNA for the CDR3 is TGCGCCAGCAGCCCAGCCTCTAGGAATGAGCAGTTCTTC. The encoded protein is CASSPASRNEQFF. The chain links TRBV5-1 to TRBJ2-1; unclear D gene. Trimming took 4 bases from V and 7 from J, leaving 12 bases between them. Germline CDR1 is SGHRS and CDR2 is YFSETQ. The CDR3 contains 13 residues.

The chain combines TRBV27 with TRBJ1-2; TRBD1 might be the D (5 bases). This CDR3 is built from 13 residues. CDR1 is MNHEY and CDR2 is SMNVEV in the germline V gene (reference sequence). The V gene lost 3 bases and the J gene lost 8 bases, with 13 bases spanning the gap. This CDR3 is CASSLRGREGYTF. DNA for the CDR3: TGTGCCAGCAGTTTGAGAGGCAGGGAGGGCTACACCTTC.

This chain uses TRBV5-4 with TRBJ1-2, with D possibly TRBD1 on 6 matching bases. The V end was cut by 3 bases, the J end by 6 bases, with 15 bases between. The V gene's germline CDR1 is SGHNT and CDR2 YYREEE (reference sequence). This CDR3 contains 14 residues. The CDR3 here is CASSYRDRLNGYTF. CDR3 bases: TGTGCCAGCAGCTACCGAGACAGGTTAAATGGCTACACCTTC.

The V and J genes are TRBV4-1 and TRBJ1-4; weak D call: TRBD1 (6 bases). Trimming stripped 6 bases from V and 0 bases from J, with 17 bases between. Germline V gives CDR1 MGHRA, CDR2 YSYEKL. The CDR3 has 17 residues. This CDR3 reads CASRSVGTKATNEKLFF. As DNA, the CDR3 is TGCGCCAGCAGAAGTGTCGGGACAAAGGCAACTAATGAAAAACTGTTTTTT.